Below, 12 T cell receptor beta chains from the same sample are listed, as sequenced in a study of T cell repertoires in cytomegalovirus infection. TCRdb redid the calling of the reads with MiXCR, one entry per CDR3 protein. The table records around 74,000 distinct CDR3 sequences, 3% to 4.5% of them present only once. Sequenced material: PBMCs. Every receptor here comes from a human donor in good health (CMV status not recorded). Some clones in this sample may be carry-over from other donors' samples.

This clonotype came up many times. This chain links TRBV28 with TRBJ1-1; D perhaps matches TRBD1 (5 bases). The CDR3 covers 15 residues. With 5 bases removed from V and 1 base from J, the gap between germline ends came to 14 bases. Germline V gene data show CDR1 as MDHEN and CDR2 as SYDVKM. CDR3 in amino acids: CASSNPRQTNTEAFF. In DNA form, the CDR3 reads TGTGCCAGCAGTAACCCCCGACAGACGAACACTGAAGCTTTCTTT. The whole variable domain, filled in from reference TRBV28 and TRBJ1-1, reads DVKVTQSSRYLVKRTGEKVFLECVQDMDHENMFWYRQDPGLGLRLIYFSYDVKMKEKGDIPEGYSVSREKKERFSLILESASTNQTSMYLCASSNPRQTNTEAFFGQGTRLTVV.

This clonotype was found many times. The CDR3 sequence: CASSYLRIDEQFF. The CDR3 bases are TGTGCCAGCAGTTACTTAAGGATCGATGAGCAGTTCTTC. The chain recombines TRBV6-2 or TRBV6-3 with TRBJ2-1; D not certain. Germline-derived CDR1 and CDR2 are MNHEY and SVGEGT. This CDR3 comprises 13 residues. Trimming cost V 1 base and J 8 bases, with 9 bases left between them.

This clonotype was recorded at least ten times. This chain joins TRBV19 and TRBJ2-2; TRBD2 is a possible D gene (6 bases). This CDR3 has 12 residues. The ends were cut back, 10 bases at V and 6 bases at J, with 12 bases in the middle. Germline CDR1 LNHDA, CDR2 SQIVND (reference sequence). CDR3 amino acids: CATGSGAGELFF. The CDR3 DNA sequence: TGTGCCACGGGCTCGGGGGCCGGGGAGCTGTTTTTT.

This clonotype came up many times. The V call is TRBV19, the J call TRBJ1-2; D not resolved. Trimming removed 8 bases at V and 6 bases at J, with 22 bases between. This CDR3 region has 15 residues. Germline CDR1 and CDR2: LNHDA and SQIVND (reference sequence). The CDR3 coding sequence is TGTGCCAGTTCACTCCCACGGGCCAGTGATGATGGCTACACCTTC. Its protein is CASSLPRASDDGYTF.

The sample holds many counts of this clonotype. This chain connects TRBV27 to TRBJ2-1, with a possible D match to TRBD1 (6 bases). Trimming removed 4 bases at V and 4 bases at J, with 11 bases between. The CDR3 is made up of 14 amino acids. The germline V gene has CDR1 MNHEY and CDR2 SMNVEV (reference sequence). CDR3 DNA sequence: TGTGCCAGCAGTTCCGGGACACCTTACAATGAGCAGTTCTTC. It translates to CASSSGTPYNEQFF.

This clonotype has ten or more counts. The genes are TRBV7-8 and TRBJ2-3, with 8 bases aligning to TRBD2. Germline trimming cut 5 bases from V and 10 bases from J; bases unmatched to any gene: 11. CDR1 is SGHVS and CDR2 is FQNEAQ in the germline V gene. CDR3 size: 14 residues. CDR3 in amino acids: CASSPLAGGAAQYF. The CDR3 DNA is TGTGCCAGCAGCCCCCTGGCCGGGGGGGCAGCGCAGTATTTT.

This clonotype has a count of ten or more. The genes are TRBV6-2 or TRBV6-3 and TRBJ2-5, with D hard to call. V gave up 6 bases and J gave up 0 bases, with 5 bases separating them. Per germline, CDR1 MNHEY and CDR2 SVGEGT. This CDR3 comprises 12 residues. The CDR3 sequence is CASSQNQETQYF. DNA of the CDR3: TGTGCCAGCAGCCAAAACCAAGAGACCCAGTACTTC.

In its sample, this clonotype was seen many times. The chain employs TRBV6-1 and TRBJ1-6, with unresolved D. Germline loops: CDR1 MNHNS, CDR2 SASEGT. The CDR3 runs to 13 residues. Trimming stripped 5 bases from V and 9 bases from J, with 11 bases between. The CDR3, as DNA: TGTGCCAGCAGTATGGAGGAGTTTTCACCCCTCCACTTT. The encoded protein is CASSMEEFSPLHF.

This clonotype was found many times. The chain recombines TRBV19 with TRBJ2-1, with D possibly TRBD2 on 5 matching bases. Trimming took 5 bases from V and 9 from J, leaving 17 bases between them. The CDR3 spans 14 residues. Germline-derived CDR1 and CDR2 are LNHDA and SQIVND (reference sequence). CDR3 DNA sequence: TGTGCCAGTAGTCCCCAACGAAGCGGTGTTGAGCAGTTCTTC. It specifies CASSPQRSGVEQFF.

This clonotype occurred many times. This chain links TRBV15 with TRBJ1-5; D gene uncertain. The germline V gene encodes CDR1 LNHNV and CDR2 YYDKDF (reference sequence). The CDR3 spans 13 residues. V lost 5 bases, J lost 5 bases, and 10 bases lay in between. CDR3 coding DNA: TGTGCCACCAGCGGCCGATTGGATCAGCCCCAGCATTTT. Its protein product is CATSGRLDQPQHF.

This clonotype has ten or more counts. The chain has TRBV7-6 and TRBJ1-6; unclear D gene. There are 13 residues in the CDR3. The germline gives CDR1 SGHVS, CDR2 FNYEAQ. V was clipped by 2 bases and J by 9 bases, with 8 bases between them. CDR3 sequence (DNA): TGTGCCAGCAGCTTATATCTTACTTCACCCCTCCACTTT. It translates to CASSLYLTSPLHF.

This clonotype was observed at least ten times. The chain combines TRBV28 with TRBJ1-6, with D hard to call. This CDR3 has 15 residues. From germline, CDR1 is MDHEN and CDR2 SYDVKM. Trimming removed 5 bases at V and 7 bases at J, with 15 bases between. DNA of the CDR3: TGTGCCAGCAGTCCCCTCCACAGCACCAATTCACCCCTCCACTTT. This encodes CASSPLHSTNSPLHF.